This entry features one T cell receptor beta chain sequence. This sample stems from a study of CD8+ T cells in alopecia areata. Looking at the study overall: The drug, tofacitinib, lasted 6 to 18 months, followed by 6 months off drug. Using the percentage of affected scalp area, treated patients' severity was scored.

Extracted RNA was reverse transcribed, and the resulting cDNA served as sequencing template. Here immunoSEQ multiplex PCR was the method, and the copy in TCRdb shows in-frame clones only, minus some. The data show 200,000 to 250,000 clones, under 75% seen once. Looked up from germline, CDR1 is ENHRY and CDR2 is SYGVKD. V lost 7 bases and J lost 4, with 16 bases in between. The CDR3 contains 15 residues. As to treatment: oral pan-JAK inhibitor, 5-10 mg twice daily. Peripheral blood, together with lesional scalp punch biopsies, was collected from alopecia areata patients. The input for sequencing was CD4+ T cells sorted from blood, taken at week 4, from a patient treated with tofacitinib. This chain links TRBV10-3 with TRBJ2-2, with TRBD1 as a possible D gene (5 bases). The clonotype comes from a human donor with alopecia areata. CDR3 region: CAIMDGRVGTGELFF. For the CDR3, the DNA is TGTGCCATCATGGACGGCAGGGTTGGCACCGGGGAGCTGTTTTTT.